This T cell receptor beta chain originates from a study of sequential checkpoint blockade in melanoma. Study overall: Patients were randomized 1:1 to nivolumab-then-ipilimumab or ipilimumab-then-nivolumab first-line.

Documented treatment: randomized to nivolumab then ipilimumab (arm A) or the reverse (arm B). None of the patients previously received DNA-damaging chemotherapy. Using immunoSEQ multiplex PCR, the repertoire was profiled, and TCRdb retains in-frame clones only, with some absent. The sample includes approximately 21,000 clones, roughly four fifths seen only once; the top ten take around a tenth. This clone showed up just once. This CDR3 region has 13 residues. From germline, CDR1 is SGHTA and CDR2 FQGNSA. The specimen was CD8+ T cells sorted from blood (inferred from file names), collected from a patient given nivolumab and ipilimumab in sequence. The genes are TRBV7-2 and TRBJ2-5, with a weak D call TRBD1 (6 bases). With the DNA end fitting TRBJ2-7 better, the J assignment may be wrong. The TCR originated in a human donor with melanoma. The CDR3 spells CASSLQGYYEQYF. CDR3 nucleotide sequence: TGTGCCAGCAGCTTACAGGGGTACTACGAGCAGTACTTC.